These 15 T cell receptor beta chains share one sample of origin, sequenced in a study of cytomegalovirus exposure and HLA in healthy donors. Primers for the PCR totalled 60 Vbeta and 13 Jbeta. The protocol was immunoSEQ multiplex PCR, while the TCRdb copy is restricted to in-frame clones and leaves out a portion. The table has 120,000 or so clones, 80% seen once; the top ten hold 8% to 9%. Sequencing was performed on PBMCs. Source of these receptors: a female donor in good health and CMV-seropositive.

This clone was detected a few times. The J gene is TRBJ1-1, the V gene TRBV19, with 7 nucleotides matching TRBD1. The germline V gene encodes CDR1 LNHDA and CDR2 SQIVND (reference sequence). V was pared by 6 bases and J by 4 bases, with 2 bases of the junction left unmatched. The CDR3 extends over 12 amino acids. The CDR3 spells CASSSGGTEAFF. In nucleotides, the CDR3 is TGTGCCAGTAGCTCAGGGGGCACTGAAGCTTTCTTT.

The rearrangement joins TRBV10-3 to TRBJ1-1, with 8 bases fitting TRBD1. The germline CDR1 and CDR2 sequences are ENHRY and SYGVKD. V shed 0 bases, J shed 5 bases, and the junction held 14 bases outside the gene matches. The CDR3 spans 18 residues. CDR3 sequence reads: CAISESVAGGAGGTEAFF. The CDR3 DNA is TGTGCCATCAGTGAGTCAGTGGCAGGGGGCGCCGGGGGGACTGAAGCTTTCTTT.

This chain links TRBV7-8 with TRBJ1-1, with D tentatively TRBD1 (5 bases). V was pared by 1 base and J by 5 bases, with 11 bases between. The CDR3 spans 14 residues. The germline CDR1 and CDR2 sequences are SGHVS and FQNEAQ. This CDR3 reads CASSLVGVETEAFF. CDR3 bases: TGTGCCAGCAGCTTAGTAGGGGTAGAGACTGAAGCTTTCTTT.

The chain carries TRBV6-1 and TRBJ1-5; 7 bases fit TRBD1. Unmatched junction bases numbered 7, after V lost 4 bases and J lost 4 bases. Germline V gives CDR1 MNHNS, CDR2 SASEGT. There are 15 residues in the CDR3. For the CDR3, the DNA is TGTGCCAGCAGTGCCCAGGACAGGCTAAATCAGCCCCAGCATTTT. It encodes CASSAQDRLNQPQHF.

This chain connects TRBV30 to TRBJ1-4, with D possibly matching TRBD1 (5 bases). The CDR3 loop spans 16 amino acids. From germline, CDR1 is GTSNPN and CDR2 SVGIG (reference sequence). With 1 base removed from V and 5 bases from J, the gap between germline ends came to 17 bases. CDR3: CAWSEGGGGWNEKLFF. The DNA of the CDR3 is TGTGCCTGGAGTGAGGGCGGGGGAGGGTGGAATGAAAAACTGTTTTTT.

This chain links TRBV29-1 with TRBJ2-2, with a tentative D call TRBD2 (7 bases). The V end lost 4 bases, the J end lost 1 base, and 13 bases lay between the germline ends. This CDR3 has 15 amino acids. Germline lookup yields CDR1 SQVTM and CDR2 ANQGSEA. The CDR3 DNA sequence: TGCAGCGTTGTGGCGGGGGCCTTGAACACCGGGGAGCTGTTTTTT. Its protein product is CSVVAGALNTGELFF.

V gene TRBV11-1 combines with J gene TRBJ2-7, with a possible D match to TRBD1 (6 bases). Germline CDR1 and CDR2: SGHAT and FQDESV (reference sequence). This CDR3 contains 13 residues. V lost 5 bases and J 5 bases, leaving 13 bases between the germline ends. In DNA, the CDR3 is TGTGCCAGCAGCCCCCTCCCAGGGGACGAGCAGTACTTC. It translates to CASSPLPGDEQYF.

The chain uses TRBV7-2 and TRBJ2-5, with D possibly TRBD2 on 5 matching bases. The CDR3 covers 14 residues. With 5 bases removed from V and 4 bases from J, the gap between germline ends came to 14 bases. Germline V gene sequence: CDR1 SGHTA, CDR2 FQGNSA. The CDR3 here is CASSLGDSRETQYF. CDR3 in DNA: TGTGCCAGCAGCCTCGGGGATAGTCGAGAGACCCAGTACTTC.

The CDR3, as DNA: TGTGCCAGTAGTATTGCGGGGGGACCCGGGGAGCTGTTTTTT. It encodes CASSIAGGPGELFF. The V gene is TRBV19, the J gene TRBJ2-2; TRBD2 aligns across 8 bases. This CDR3 has 14 amino acids. V lost 3 bases and J lost 6; bases outside the gene matches: 3. In germline, CDR1 is LNHDA, CDR2 SQIVND (reference sequence). The entire variable domain, with the rest obtained from reference TRBV19 and TRBJ2-2, is as follows: DGGITQSPKYLFRKEGQNVTLSCEQNLNHDAMYWYRQDPGQGLRLIYYSQIVNDFQKGDIAEGYSVSREKKESFPLTVTSAQKNPTAFYLCASSIAGGPGELFFGEGSRLTVL.

This clone was recorded only once. This rearrangement joins TRBV2 to TRBJ2-7, with TRBD2 matching over 13 bases. CDR3 size: 15 residues. J gave up 4 bases and V 6 bases, and 6 bases lay outside the gene matches. Germline assignment: CDR1 SNHLY and CDR2 FYNNEI. The CDR3 region is CASRGGLAGNYEQYF. CDR3 in DNA: TGTGCCAGCAGGGGGGGACTAGCGGGGAATTACGAGCAGTACTTC.

In this sample, this clone turned up a few times. This chain links TRBV5-4 with TRBJ1-2; D not resolved. CDR1 is SGHNT and CDR2 is YYREEE in the germline V gene (reference sequence). V lost 0 bases and J lost 7, with 16 bases in between. CDR3 size: 15 residues. The CDR3: CASSLDQATTGGYTF. DNA of the CDR3: TGTGCCAGCAGCTTGGACCAGGCCACGACCGGTGGCTACACCTTC.

The chain combines TRBV7-6 with TRBJ1-6; 7 nucleotides line up with TRBD1. Unmatched junction bases numbered 11, after V lost 5 bases and J lost 7 bases. The germline gives CDR1 SGHVS, CDR2 FNYEAQ. The CDR3 spans 16 residues. In DNA form, the CDR3 reads TGTGCCAGCAGCGTATTGGTACAGGGGCGGAATTCACCCCTCCACTTT. It specifies CASSVLVQGRNSPLHF.

The chain is built from TRBV19 and TRBJ1-4; 8 nucleotides agree with TRBD1. V was clipped by 2 bases and J by 8 bases; unmatched bases: 13. The CDR3 runs 17 residues. CDR1 and CDR2 (germline): LNHDA, SQIVND (reference sequence). The CDR3 loop reads CASSIRPGGASGEKLFF. The CDR3 region has the DNA TGTGCCAGTAGTATACGGCCAGGGGGCGCGTCCGGCGAAAAACTGTTTTTT.

The chain combines TRBV12-5 with TRBJ2-5, with TRBD1 matching over 10 bases. The germline V gene has CDR1 LGHNT and CDR2 FRNRAP. CDR3 length: 16 residues. V trimming: 1 base; J trimming: 5 bases; junction bases outside the gene matches: 7. As DNA, the CDR3 is TGTGCTAGTGGTTTGGCCCCGGGACAGGGGTCGGAGACCCAGTACTTC. Residues: CASGLAPGQGSETQYF.

The V gene is TRBV7-6, the J gene TRBJ2-2, with a possible D match to TRBD2 (5 bases). The V gene lost 3 bases and the J gene lost 4 bases, with 12 bases spanning the gap. The CDR3 covers 15 residues. Looked up from germline, CDR1 is SGHVS and CDR2 is FNYEAQ. CDR3 residues: CASSLVGGSTGELFF. The CDR3 nucleotides are TGTGCCAGCAGCTTGGTGGGTGGGAGCACCGGGGAGCTGTTTTTT.